One TCR beta chain is described in this entry. The data originate from a study of CD8 T cells in Susac syndrome. Included as multiple sclerosis controls were treatment-naive patients who had stable or active relapsing-remitting disease. V gave up 0 bases and J gave up 5 bases, with 9 bases separating them. The CDR3 totals 13 residues. The germline V gene has CDR1 DFQATT and CDR2 SNEGSKA (reference sequence). With random hexamers, reverse transcription was performed on roughly 0.45 to 1 ug of RNA. Amplification of TCR beta CDR3 was carried out by immunoSEQ multiplex PCR, which covered 54 Vbeta and 13 Jbeta segments. One entry per CDR3 protein results from TCRdb running MiXCR on the immunoSEQ multiplex PCR reads. Altogether fewer than 100,000 distinct CDR3 sequences are present, roughly nine tenths being singletons, with the ten largest covering less than 0.6%.

The J gene is TRBJ2-3, the V gene TRBV20-1; D gene uncertain. The specimen was CD8+ T cells from PBMCs. This TCR derives from a human donor with multiple sclerosis. The chain's CDR3 is CSARDPPRDTQYF. In DNA form, the CDR3 reads TGCAGTGCTAGAGATCCCCCCCGAGATACGCAGTATTTT.